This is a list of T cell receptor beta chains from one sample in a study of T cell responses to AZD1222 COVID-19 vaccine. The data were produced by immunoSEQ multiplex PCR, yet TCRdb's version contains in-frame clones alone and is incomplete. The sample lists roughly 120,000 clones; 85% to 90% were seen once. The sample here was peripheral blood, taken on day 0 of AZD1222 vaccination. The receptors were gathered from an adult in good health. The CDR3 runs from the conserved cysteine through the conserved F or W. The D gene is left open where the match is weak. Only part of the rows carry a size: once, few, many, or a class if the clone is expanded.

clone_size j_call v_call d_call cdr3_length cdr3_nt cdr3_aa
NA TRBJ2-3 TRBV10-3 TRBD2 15 TGTGCCATCAGTGACTTGAGCGGGAGGGCAGATACGCAGTATTTT CAISDLSGRADTQYF
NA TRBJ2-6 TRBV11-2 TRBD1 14 TGTGCCAGCAGCCCCGGGACAGGACCGTACGTCCTGACTTTC CASSPGTGPYVLTF
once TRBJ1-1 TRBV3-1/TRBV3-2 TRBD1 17 TGTGCCAGCAGCCAAGCTCTGACAGGGCGGGCGAACACTGAAGCTTTCTTT CASSQALTGRANTEAFF
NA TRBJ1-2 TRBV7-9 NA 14 TGTGCCAGCAGCTTACAGACAGCCGAATATGGCTACACCTTC CASSLQTAEYGYTF
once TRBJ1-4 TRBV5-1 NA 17 TGCGCCAGCAAGGATCAAGACACCGCTACTTCTAATGAAAAACTGTTTTTT CASKDQDTATSNEKLFF
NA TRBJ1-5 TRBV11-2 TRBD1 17 TGTGCCAGCAGCTTAGAACAGGGGGTGCGGAGCAATCAGCCCCAGCATTTT CASSLEQGVRSNQPQHF
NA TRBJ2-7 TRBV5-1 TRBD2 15 TGCGCCAGCAGCTTGGAAGGACTAGGACCCTACGAGCAGTACTTC CASSLEGLGPYEQYF
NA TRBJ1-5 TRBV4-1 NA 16 TGCGCCAGCAGCCAAGACGGTCTACAAGGCAATCAGCCCCAGCATTTT CASSQDGLQGNQPQHF
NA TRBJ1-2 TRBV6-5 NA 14 TGTGCCAGCAGTTACTCCCGACACTCTCGGGGCTACACCTTC CASSYSRHSRGYTF
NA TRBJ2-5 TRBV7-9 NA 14 TGTGCCAGCACCTCGAGTGCCACTCAAGAGACCCAGTACTTC CASTSSATQETQYF
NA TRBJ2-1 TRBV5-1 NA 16 TGCGCCAGCAGCTTCAACCGGGACGGTGGGTACAATGAGCAGTTCTTC CASSFNRDGGYNEQFF
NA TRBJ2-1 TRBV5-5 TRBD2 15 TGTGCCAGCAGCTTTGCTAGCGGGAGTTGGAATGAGCAGTTCTTC CASSFASGSWNEQFF
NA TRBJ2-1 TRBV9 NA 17 TGTGCCAGCAGCGTAGGAGGGGGACTGCCGTCGGGGAATGAGCAGTTCTTC CASSVGGGLPSGNEQFF
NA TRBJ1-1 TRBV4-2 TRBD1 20 TGTGCCAGCAGCCAAGTGAAACAAGTCCGGGACAGAAATCTGAACACTGAAGCTTTCTTT CASSQVKQVRDRNLNTEAFF
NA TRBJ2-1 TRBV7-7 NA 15 TGTGCTAGCAGCTTAGCGGCTAGCTCCTACAATGAGCAGTTCTTC CASSLAASSYNEQFF
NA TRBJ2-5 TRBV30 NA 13 TGTGCCTGGAGCTCCGCAGATCAAGAGACCCAGTACTTC CAWSSADQETQYF
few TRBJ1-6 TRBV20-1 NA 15 TGCAGTGCTAGTGGTCCAGGGGTCTTGGTTTCACCCCTCCACTTT CSASGPGVLVSPLHF
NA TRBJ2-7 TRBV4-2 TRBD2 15 TGTGCCAGCAGCAGCGCCGGGACTAGCGAATACGAGCAGTACTTC CASSSAGTSEYEQYF
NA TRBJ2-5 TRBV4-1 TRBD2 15 TGCGCCAGCAGCCAAGAAGAGCGGGGGTGGGAGACCCAGTACTTC CASSQEERGWETQYF
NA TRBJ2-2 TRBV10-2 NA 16 TGCGCCAGCAGTGCCCTCGGGGGCCTGAACACCGGGGAGCTGTTTTTT CASSALGGLNTGELFF
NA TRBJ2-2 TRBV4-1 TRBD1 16 TGCGCCAGCAGCCAACCGGGACAGACGAACACCGGGGAGCTGTTTTTT CASSQPGQTNTGELFF